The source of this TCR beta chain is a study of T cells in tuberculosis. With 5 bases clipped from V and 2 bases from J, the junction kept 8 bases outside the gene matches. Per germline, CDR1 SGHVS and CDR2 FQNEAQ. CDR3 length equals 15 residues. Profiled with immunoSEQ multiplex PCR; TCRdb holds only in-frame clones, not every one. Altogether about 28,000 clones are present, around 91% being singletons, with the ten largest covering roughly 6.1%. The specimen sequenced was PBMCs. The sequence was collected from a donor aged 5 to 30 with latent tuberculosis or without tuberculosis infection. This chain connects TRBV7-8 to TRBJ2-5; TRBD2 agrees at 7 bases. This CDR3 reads CASSLIRTRQETQYF. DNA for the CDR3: TGTGCCAGCAGCCTTATTCGGACTAGGCAAGAGACCCAGTACTTC.